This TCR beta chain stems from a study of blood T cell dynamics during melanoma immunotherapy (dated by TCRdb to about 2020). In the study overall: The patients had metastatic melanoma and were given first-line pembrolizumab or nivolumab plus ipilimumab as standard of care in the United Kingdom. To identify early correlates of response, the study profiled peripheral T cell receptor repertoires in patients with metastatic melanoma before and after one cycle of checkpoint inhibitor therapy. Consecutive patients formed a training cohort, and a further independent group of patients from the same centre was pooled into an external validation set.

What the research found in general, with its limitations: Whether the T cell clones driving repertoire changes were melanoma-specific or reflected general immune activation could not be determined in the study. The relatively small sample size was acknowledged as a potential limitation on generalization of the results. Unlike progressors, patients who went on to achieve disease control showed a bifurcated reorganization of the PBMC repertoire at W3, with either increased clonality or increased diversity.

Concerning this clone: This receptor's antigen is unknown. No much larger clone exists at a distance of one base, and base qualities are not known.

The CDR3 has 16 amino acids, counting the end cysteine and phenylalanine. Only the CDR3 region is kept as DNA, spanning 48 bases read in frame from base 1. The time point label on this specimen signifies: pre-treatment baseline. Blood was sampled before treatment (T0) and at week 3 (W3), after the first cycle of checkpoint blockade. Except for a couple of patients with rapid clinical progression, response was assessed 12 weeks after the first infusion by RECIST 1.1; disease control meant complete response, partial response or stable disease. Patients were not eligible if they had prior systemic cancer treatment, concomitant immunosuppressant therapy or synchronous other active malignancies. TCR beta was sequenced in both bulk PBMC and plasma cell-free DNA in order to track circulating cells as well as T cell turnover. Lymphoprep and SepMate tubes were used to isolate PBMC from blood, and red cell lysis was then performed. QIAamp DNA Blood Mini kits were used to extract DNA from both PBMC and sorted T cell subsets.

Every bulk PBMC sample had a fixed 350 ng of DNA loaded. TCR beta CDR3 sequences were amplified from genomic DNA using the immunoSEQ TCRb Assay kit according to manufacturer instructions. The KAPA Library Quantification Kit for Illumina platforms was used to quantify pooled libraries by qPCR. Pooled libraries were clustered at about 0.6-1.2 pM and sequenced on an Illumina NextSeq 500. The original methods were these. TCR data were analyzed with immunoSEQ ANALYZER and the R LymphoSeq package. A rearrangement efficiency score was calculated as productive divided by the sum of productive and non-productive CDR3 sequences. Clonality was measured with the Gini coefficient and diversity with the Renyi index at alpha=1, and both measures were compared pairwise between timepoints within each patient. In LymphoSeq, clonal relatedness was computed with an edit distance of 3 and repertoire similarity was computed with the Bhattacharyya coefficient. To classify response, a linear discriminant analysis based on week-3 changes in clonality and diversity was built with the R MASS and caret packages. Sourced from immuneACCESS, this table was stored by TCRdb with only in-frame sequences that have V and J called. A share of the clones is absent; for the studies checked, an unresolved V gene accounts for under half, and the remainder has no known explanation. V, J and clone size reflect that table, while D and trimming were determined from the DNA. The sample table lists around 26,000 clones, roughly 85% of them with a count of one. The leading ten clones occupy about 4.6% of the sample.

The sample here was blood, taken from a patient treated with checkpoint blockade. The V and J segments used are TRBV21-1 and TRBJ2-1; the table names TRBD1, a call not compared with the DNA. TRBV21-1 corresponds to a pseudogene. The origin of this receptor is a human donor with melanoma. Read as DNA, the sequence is TGTGCCAGCAGCAAAGCGGACAGGGGGCGGTACAATGAGCAGTTCTTC. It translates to CASSKADRGRYNEQFF.